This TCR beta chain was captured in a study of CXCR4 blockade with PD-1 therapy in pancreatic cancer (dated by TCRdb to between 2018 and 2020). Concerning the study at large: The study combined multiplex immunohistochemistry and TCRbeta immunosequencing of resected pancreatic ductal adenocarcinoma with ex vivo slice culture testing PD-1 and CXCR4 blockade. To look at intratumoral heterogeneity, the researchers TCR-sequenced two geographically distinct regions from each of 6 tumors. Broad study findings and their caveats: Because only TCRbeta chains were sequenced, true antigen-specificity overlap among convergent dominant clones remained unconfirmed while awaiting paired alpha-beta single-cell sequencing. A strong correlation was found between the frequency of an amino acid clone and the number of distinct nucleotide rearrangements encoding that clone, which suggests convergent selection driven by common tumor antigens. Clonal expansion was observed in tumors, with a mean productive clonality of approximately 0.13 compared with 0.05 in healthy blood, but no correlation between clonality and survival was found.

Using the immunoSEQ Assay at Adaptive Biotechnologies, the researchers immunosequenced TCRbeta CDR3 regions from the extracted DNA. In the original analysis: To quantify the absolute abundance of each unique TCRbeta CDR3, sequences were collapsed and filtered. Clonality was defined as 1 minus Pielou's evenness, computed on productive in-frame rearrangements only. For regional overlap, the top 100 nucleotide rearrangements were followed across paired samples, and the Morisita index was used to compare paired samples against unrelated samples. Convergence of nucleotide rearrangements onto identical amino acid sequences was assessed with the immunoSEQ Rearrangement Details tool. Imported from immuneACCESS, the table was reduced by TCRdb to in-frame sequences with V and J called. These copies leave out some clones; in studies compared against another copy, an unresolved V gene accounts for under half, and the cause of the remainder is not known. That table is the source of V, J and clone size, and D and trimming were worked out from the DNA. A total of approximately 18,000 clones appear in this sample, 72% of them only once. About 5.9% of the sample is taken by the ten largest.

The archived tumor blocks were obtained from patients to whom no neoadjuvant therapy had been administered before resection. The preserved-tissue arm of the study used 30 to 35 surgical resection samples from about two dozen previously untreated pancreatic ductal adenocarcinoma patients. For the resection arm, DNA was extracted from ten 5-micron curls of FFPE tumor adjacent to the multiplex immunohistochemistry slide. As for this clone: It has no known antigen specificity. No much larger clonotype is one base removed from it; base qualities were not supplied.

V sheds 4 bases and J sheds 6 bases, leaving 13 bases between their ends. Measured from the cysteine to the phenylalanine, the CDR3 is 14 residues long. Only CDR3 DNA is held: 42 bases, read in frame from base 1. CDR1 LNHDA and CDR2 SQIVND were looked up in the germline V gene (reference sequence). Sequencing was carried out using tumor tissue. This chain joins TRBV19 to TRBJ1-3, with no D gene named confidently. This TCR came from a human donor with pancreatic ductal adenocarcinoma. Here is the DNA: TGTGCCAGTAGTACATCAAGCGCGACAAACACCATATATTTT. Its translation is CASSTSSATNTIYF.